This TCR beta chain was identified in a study of blood T cell repertoires in COVID-19. About the research overall: PBMCs, B-cell-depleted T cells, or T cells were the source of the cDNA or gDNA that made up the material.

Profiling relied on immunoSEQ multiplex PCR, and the TCRdb table lists in-frame clones only, not all of them. The table has approximately 240,000 clones, roughly 84% seen once. J was trimmed by 3 bases and V by 7 bases; bases with no gene match: 4. Germline loops: CDR1 MNHEY, CDR2 SVGAGI. The CDR3 totals 13 residues. This sequence joins TRBV6-5 and TRBJ1-1, with 8 bases aligning to TRBD1. The sequenced sample consisted of peripheral blood. The receptor's source is a woman aged 40 to 55 who had recovered from COVID-19. The CDR3 loop is CASKKTGDTEAFF. CDR3 coding DNA: TGTGCCAGCAAAAAGACAGGGGACACTGAAGCTTTCTTT.